This TCR beta chain was profiled in a study of shared clonotypes between healthy human individuals. Study results and caveats: Depth of sequencing was expected to influence donor clonotype sharing. With few donors, the genetic and exposure-history diversity represented was limited.

A remark on this clone: Its antigen is as yet unknown.

Between the trimmed V and J ends, which lost 6 bases and 9 bases, there was a span of 20 bases. CDR1 is SGHTA and CDR2 is FQGNSA in the germline V gene. The CDR3 extends over 15 amino acids. Study processing details: ImmunoSEQ supplied junction-only sequences lacking quality scores, so filtering was different. Clones were read by immunoSEQ multiplex PCR, and TCRdb kept only the in-frame ones, dropping some. That table furnishes V, J and clone size, whereas the DNA furnished D and trimming. The repertoire holds about 480,000 clones, about three quarters seen once, with approximately 13% in the top ten. Nashville, Tennessee was home to all donors, who were Caucasian adults.

This TCR derives from a woman aged 40 to 55 in good health. Some clones in this sample may be carry-over from other donors' samples. Sequencing used PBMCs. V and J are TRBV7-2 and TRBJ2-2, with TRBD1 as a possible D gene (5 bases). In DNA, the CDR3 is TGTGCCAGCAGGCCCTCGCCAGGGATTATCAGGGAGCTGTTTTTT. This translates into CASRPSPGIIRELFF.